This T cell receptor (beta chain) stems from a study of shared clonotypes between healthy human individuals. Study in general: CD4 naive and CD4 memory each took three plates per donor, while CD8 naive took two and CD8 memory one.

Cells designated naive CD8 were CD45RO-negative and were positively selected for CCR7, with terminally differentiated effector memory CD45RA+ cells excluded. Generated by immunoSEQ multiplex PCR, the TCRdb table keeps only in-frame clones and is missing some. The repertoire has about 680,000 clones, about 92% of them found once; the top ten carry more than 20%. The CDR3 is made up of 15 amino acids. In germline, CDR1 is SGHKS, CDR2 YYEKEE (reference sequence). The trim removed 4 bases at V and 3 bases at J, leaving 8 bases unmatched. The table lists this clone with a count of one. Sequences were obtained from naive CD8+ T cells sorted from blood. This sequence was found in a man aged 25-40 years in good health. The V and J genes are TRBV5-5 and TRBJ2-3, with 7 bases lining up with TRBD1. The CDR3 loop is CASSTTGVITDTQYF. Here the CDR3 DNA reads TGTGCCAGCAGCACTACAGGGGTTATAACAGATACGCAGTATTTT.